One and the same sample provided the 14 T cell receptor beta chains below, sequenced in a study of post-analysis software for immune sequencing data. Study results and caveats: TRBV segments more frequent in patients than in controls numbered five and included TRBV5-6, TRBV5-1 and TRBV20-1.

Libraries were made from TCR beta cDNA, and they carried unique molecular identifiers. TCRdb re-analysed the PCR reads in MiXCR, keeping a single row per CDR3 protein. Of some 450,000 distinct CDR3 sequences listed, approximately 45% are singletons. Antigens for these TCRs are unknown. Sequenced input: blood. These receptors were obtained from a girl aged 10 to 17 with multiple sclerosis.

This clonotype was found a few times. The gene calls are TRBV28 and TRBJ2-7; the D gene is possibly TRBD1 (6 bases). Germline V gives CDR1 MDHEN, CDR2 SYDVKM. Trimming left V 5 bases short and J 2 bases short, with 16 bases between. The CDR3 is 15 amino acids. CDR3: CASSTGTNQTYEQYF. The CDR3 DNA is TGTGCCAGCAGTACGGGGACAAATCAGACCTACGAGCAGTACTTC.

This clonotype was counted only a few times. The J gene is TRBJ2-3, the V gene TRBV3-1, with no clear D. The germline V gene has CDR1 LGHDT and CDR2 YNNKEL (reference sequence). This CDR3 is built from 18 residues. V was shortened by 0 bases and J by 0 bases, with 16 bases between the two germline ends. The CDR3 spells CASSQEDVRPPSTDTQYF. CDR3 nucleotide sequence: TGTGCCAGCAGCCAAGAGGACGTCCGACCTCCTAGCACAGATACGCAGTATTTT.

This chain uses TRBV3-1 with TRBJ2-3, with 10 bases identical to TRBD2. The CDR3 has 18 residues. Per germline, CDR1 LGHDT and CDR2 YNNKEL (reference sequence). DNA of the CDR3: TGTGCGAGCGCAGCCAAGACCTCCCTAGCGGGAGACACAGATACGCAGTATTTT. Its protein product is CASAAKTSLAGDTDTQYF.

The V gene is TRBV6-4, the J gene TRBJ1-2; D not certain. This CDR3 comprises 15 residues. CDR1 is MRHNA and CDR2 is SNTAGT in the germline V gene. V was cut by 6 bases and J by 4 bases, with 18 bases left in between. CDR3 amino acids: CASSLRDGLGYGYTF. DNA for the CDR3: TGTGCCAGCAGCCTACGGGATGGGCTCGGCTATGGCTACACCTTC.

This sequence joins TRBV27 and TRBJ2-7, with 8 bases fitting TRBD2. The CDR3 is 15 amino acids. Germline assignment: CDR1 MNHEY and CDR2 SMNVEV (reference sequence). Trimming took 5 bases from V and 2 from J; bases not matched to a gene: 8. CDR3 amino acids: CASSVTSGYTYEQYF. Written as DNA, the CDR3 is TGTGCCAGCAGTGTTACTAGCGGATATACCTACGAGCAGTACTTC.

Details on this clonotype: An end of the junction does not agree with germline; a read error may underlie this. The chain combines TRBV4-2 with TRBJ2-1; D unresolved. CDR1 and CDR2 (germline): LGHNA, YNFKEQ. The CDR3 consists of 15 residues. DNA of the CDR3: TGTGTCAGCACTCGAACTGGCGAGGCTTACAATGAGCAGTTCTTC. This translates into CVSTRTGEAYNEQFF.

The rearrangement joins TRBV7-9 to TRBJ2-1; D tentatively fits TRBD1 or TRBD2 (5 bases each). The CDR3 extends over 19 amino acids. Germline CDR1 reads SEHNR; CDR2 reads FQNEAQ (reference sequence). The V and J ends lost 0 bases and 1 base respectively, with 19 bases between them. For the CDR3, the DNA is TGTGCCAGCAGCTTAGCTTCTAGTGGGAGAGAGGGGTCCTACAATGAGCAGTTCTTC. Protein product: CASSLASSGREGSYNEQFF.

V is TRBV5-8 and J is TRBJ1-5; D might be TRBD1 (6 bases). V dropped 0 bases and J dropped 6 bases, with 13 bases sitting between them. Looked up from germline, CDR1 is SGHTS and CDR2 is YDEGEE. CDR3 length equals 15 residues. DNA of the CDR3: TGTGCCAGCAGCTTGGACAGGGAATGGGGTCAGCCCCAGCATTTT. This translates into CASSLDREWGQPQHF.

The chain combines TRBV7-2 with TRBJ2-3, with TRBD1 matching over 7 bases. J was trimmed by 4 bases and V by 0 bases; bases with no gene match: 4. CDR1 and CDR2 (germline): SGHTA, FQGNSA. The CDR3 runs to 15 residues. CDR3 in amino acids: CASSLADRASDTQYF. CDR3 DNA: TGTGCCAGCAGCTTAGCCGACAGGGCATCAGATACGCAGTATTTT.

V is TRBV20-1 and J is TRBJ2-1; D not certain. Germline V CDR1 and CDR2: DFQATT, SNEGSKA (reference sequence). The CDR3 loop spans 17 amino acids. V lost 4 bases and J lost 0, with 19 bases in between. Here the CDR3 DNA reads TGCAGTGCTACCCACGGCCGGCAGGCATTCTCCTACAATGAGCAGTTCTTC. This gives the protein CSATHGRQAFSYNEQFF.

CDR3 sequence: CASSFGGTSSREQFF. The CDR3 bases are TGTGCCAGCAGCTTCGGCGGGACTAGCAGCCGGGAACAGTTCTTC. This chain joins TRBV7-2 and TRBJ2-1; 9 nucleotides agree with TRBD2. Looked up from germline, CDR1 is SGHTA and CDR2 is FQGNSA. The CDR3 has 15 residues. The J segment lost 13 bases and the V segment lost 3 bases, leaving 13 bases of the junction unmatched.

In the case of this clonotype: Sequence at one end of the junction differs from germline and may be a read error. V gene TRBV7-9 combines with J gene TRBJ1-1; unclear D gene. The CDR3 totals 13 residues. Germline values: CDR1 SEHNR, CDR2 FQNEAQ (reference sequence). The CDR3: CASKGDSNTAAFF. CDR3 DNA: TGTGCCAGCAAAGGTGATTCGAACACTGCAGCTTTCTTT.

This chain uses TRBV7-9 with TRBJ2-1, with a tentative D call TRBD1 (6 bases). Germline V gives CDR1 SEHNR, CDR2 FQNEAQ (reference sequence). The CDR3 runs to 15 residues. The V and J ends lost 2 bases and 1 base respectively, with 9 bases between them. As DNA, the CDR3 is TGTGCCAGCAGCTTATACAGGGCTTCCTACAATGAGCAGTTCTTC. Translation: CASSLYRASYNEQFF.

This clonotype was counted a few times. The chain carries TRBV6-5 and TRBJ2-1, with D possibly being TRBD1 (6 bases). The CDR3 length is 15 residues. Germline V gives CDR1 MNHEY, CDR2 SVGAGI. Deletions cut 1 base from V and 0 bases from J, with 7 bases between. This CDR3 is CASSYLDSSYNEQFF. The CDR3 bases are TGTGCCAGCAGTTACTTGGACAGCTCCTACAATGAGCAGTTCTTC.